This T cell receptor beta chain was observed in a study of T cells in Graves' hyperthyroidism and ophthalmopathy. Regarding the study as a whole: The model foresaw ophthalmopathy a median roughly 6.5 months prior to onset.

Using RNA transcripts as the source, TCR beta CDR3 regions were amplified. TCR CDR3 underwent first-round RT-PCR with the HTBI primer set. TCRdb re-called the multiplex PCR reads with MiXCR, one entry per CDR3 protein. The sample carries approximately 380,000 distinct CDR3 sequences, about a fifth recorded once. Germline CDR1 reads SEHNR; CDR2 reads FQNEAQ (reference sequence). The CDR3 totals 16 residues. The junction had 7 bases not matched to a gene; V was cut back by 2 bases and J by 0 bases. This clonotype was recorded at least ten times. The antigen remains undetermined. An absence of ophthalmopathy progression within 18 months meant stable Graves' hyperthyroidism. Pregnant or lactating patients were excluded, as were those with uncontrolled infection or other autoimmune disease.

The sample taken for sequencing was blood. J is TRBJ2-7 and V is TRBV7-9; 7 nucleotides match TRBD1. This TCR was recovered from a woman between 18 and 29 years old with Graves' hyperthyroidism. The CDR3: CASSLSPGQASYEQYF. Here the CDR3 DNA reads TGTGCCAGCAGCTTATCACCTGGACAGGCCTCCTACGAGCAGTACTTC.